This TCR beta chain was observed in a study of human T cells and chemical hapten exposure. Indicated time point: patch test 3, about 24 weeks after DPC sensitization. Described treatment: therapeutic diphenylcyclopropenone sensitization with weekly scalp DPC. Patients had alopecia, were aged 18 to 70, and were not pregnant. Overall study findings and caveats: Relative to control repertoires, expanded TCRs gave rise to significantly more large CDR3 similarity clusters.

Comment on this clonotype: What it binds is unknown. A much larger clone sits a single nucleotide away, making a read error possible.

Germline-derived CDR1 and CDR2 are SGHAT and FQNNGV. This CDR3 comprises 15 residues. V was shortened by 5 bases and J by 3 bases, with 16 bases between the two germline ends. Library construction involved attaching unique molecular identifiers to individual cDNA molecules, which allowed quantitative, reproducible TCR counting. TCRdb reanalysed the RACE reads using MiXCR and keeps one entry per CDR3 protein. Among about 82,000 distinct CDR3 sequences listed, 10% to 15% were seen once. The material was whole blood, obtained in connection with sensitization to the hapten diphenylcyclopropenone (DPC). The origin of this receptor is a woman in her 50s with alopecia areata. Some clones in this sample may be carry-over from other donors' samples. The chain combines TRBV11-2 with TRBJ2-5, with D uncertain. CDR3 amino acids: CASSQRYGFEETQYF. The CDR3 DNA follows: TGTGCCAGCAGCCAACGATATGGCTTCGAAGAGACCCAGTACTTC.